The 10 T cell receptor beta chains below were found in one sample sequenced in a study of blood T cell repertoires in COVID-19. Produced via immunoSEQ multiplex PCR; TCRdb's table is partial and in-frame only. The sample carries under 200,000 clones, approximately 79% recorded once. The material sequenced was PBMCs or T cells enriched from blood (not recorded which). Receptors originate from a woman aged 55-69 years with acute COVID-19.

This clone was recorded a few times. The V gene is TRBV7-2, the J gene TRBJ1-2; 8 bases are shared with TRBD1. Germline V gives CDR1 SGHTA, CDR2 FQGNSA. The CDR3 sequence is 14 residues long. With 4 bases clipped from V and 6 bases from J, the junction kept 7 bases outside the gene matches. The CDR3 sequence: CASSSSQGANGYTF. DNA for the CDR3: TGTGCCAGCAGCTCAAGCCAGGGGGCGAATGGCTACACCTTC.

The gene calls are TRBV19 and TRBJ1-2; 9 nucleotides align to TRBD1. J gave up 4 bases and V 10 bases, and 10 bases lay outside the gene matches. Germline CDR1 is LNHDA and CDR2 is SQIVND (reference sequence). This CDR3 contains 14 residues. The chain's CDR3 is CATSGGQGAYGYTF. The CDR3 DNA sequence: TGTGCCACCTCGGGGGGACAGGGAGCCTATGGCTACACCTTC.

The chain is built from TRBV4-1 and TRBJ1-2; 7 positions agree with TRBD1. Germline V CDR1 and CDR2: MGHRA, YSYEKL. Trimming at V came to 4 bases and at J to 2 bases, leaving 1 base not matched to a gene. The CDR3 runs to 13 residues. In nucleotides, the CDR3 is TGCGCCAGCAGCCCACAGGGGAACTATGGCTACACCTTC. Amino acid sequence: CASSPQGNYGYTF.

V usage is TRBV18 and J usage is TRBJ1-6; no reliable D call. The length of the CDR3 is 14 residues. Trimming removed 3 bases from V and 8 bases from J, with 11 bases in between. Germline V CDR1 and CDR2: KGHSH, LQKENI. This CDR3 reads CASSPQSADSPLHF. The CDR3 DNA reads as TGTGCCAGCTCACCCCAATCCGCGGATTCACCCCTCCACTTT.

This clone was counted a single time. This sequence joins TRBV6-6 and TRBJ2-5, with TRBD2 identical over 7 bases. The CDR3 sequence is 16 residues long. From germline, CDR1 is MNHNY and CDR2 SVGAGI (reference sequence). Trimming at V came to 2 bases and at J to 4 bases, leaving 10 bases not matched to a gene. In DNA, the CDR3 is TGTGCCAGCAGTTACCTGGTGGGAGGGCCTGGAGAGACCCAGTACTTC. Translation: CASSYLVGGPGETQYF.

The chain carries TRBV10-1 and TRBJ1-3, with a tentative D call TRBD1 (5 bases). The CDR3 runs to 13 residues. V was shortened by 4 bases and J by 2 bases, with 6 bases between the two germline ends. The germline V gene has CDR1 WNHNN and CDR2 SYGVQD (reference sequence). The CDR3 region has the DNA TGCGCCAGCAGTGCAGGGACTGGAAACACCATATATTTT. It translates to CASSAGTGNTIYF.

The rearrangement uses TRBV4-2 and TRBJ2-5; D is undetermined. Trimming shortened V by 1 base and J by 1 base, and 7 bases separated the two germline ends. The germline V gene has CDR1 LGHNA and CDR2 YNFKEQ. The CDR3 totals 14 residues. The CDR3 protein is CASSQVQAQETQYF. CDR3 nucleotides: TGTGCCAGCAGCCAAGTTCAGGCCCAAGAGACCCAGTACTTC.

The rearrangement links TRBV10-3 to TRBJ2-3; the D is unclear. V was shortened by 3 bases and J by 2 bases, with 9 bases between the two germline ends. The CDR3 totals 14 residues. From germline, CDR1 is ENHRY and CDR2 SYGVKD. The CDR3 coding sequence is TGTGCCATCAGTGAAAACACCGTCACAGATACGCAGTATTTT. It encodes CAISENTVTDTQYF.

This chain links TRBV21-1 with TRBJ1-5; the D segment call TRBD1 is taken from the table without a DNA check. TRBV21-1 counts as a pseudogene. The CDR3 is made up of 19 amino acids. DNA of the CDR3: TGTGCCAGCAGCACTCTCCCTGGACAGGGTAAATATAGCAATCAGCCCCAGCATTTT. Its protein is CASSTLPGQGKYSNQPQHF.

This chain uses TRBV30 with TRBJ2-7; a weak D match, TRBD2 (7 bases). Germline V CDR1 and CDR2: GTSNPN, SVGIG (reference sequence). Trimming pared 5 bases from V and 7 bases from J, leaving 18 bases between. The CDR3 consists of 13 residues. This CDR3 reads CAWLGGAQREQYF. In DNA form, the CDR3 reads TGTGCCTGGCTTGGGGGGGCCCAGAGGGAGCAGTACTTC.